The next 9 T cell receptor beta chains were all read from a single sample in a study of OX40 agonist ivuxolimab in advanced cancers. The data were produced by immunoSEQ multiplex PCR, yet TCRdb's version contains in-frame clones alone and is incomplete. This table has approximately 50,000 clones, 70% to 85% appearing once. Sequencing used CD4+ or CD8+ T cells sorted from blood, obtained in a trial of the OX40 agonist ivuxolimab. The receptors were sampled from an adult with an advanced solid tumor such as melanoma, head and neck, liver or kidney cancer.

The V gene is TRBV5-6, the J gene TRBJ2-6; D is perhaps TRBD1 (6 bases). The CDR3 is 19 residues long. Germline V gene data show CDR1 as SGHDT and CDR2 as YYEEEE. The V and J ends lost 9 bases and 0 bases respectively, with 25 bases between them. As DNA, the CDR3 is TGTGCCACCTCCCCAAAGAATCCAGGGGCACACTCTGGGGCCAACGTCCTGACTTTC. This translates into CATSPKNPGAHSGANVLTF.

This clone was seen a handful of times. The chain recombines TRBV10-3 with TRBJ2-1; perhaps TRBD2 as D (5 bases). Germline CDR1 is ENHRY and CDR2 is SYGVKD. The CDR3 is 15 amino acids. The V gene lost 10 bases and the J gene lost 7 bases, with 23 bases spanning the gap. The DNA of the CDR3 is TGTGCCAGCAGCCGAGACGGGAACGTAGGAAATGAGCAGTTCTTC. It yields the protein CASSRDGNVGNEQFF.

This clone came up once. The V and J genes are TRBV11-2 and TRBJ2-2, with D perhaps given as TRBD1 or TRBD2 (5 bases each). The CDR3 loop spans 15 amino acids. Between the trimmed V and J ends, which lost 2 bases and 5 bases, there was a span of 12 bases. Germline CDR1 is SGHAT and CDR2 is FQNNGV. The CDR3 reads CASSLRGTGTGELFF. The CDR3 nucleotides read TGTGCCAGCAGCTTACGGGGCACGGGGACCGGGGAGCTGTTTTTT.

The chain employs TRBV7-6 and TRBJ2-7; no definite D call. Germline V CDR1 and CDR2: SGHVS, FNYEAQ. The CDR3 runs 13 residues. Trimming stripped 5 bases from V and 3 bases from J, with 11 bases between. The CDR3 loop is CASSPASGYEQYF. DNA for the CDR3: TGTGCCAGCAGCCCGGCTAGTGGCTACGAGCAGTACTTC.

This rearrangement joins TRBV25-1 to TRBJ2-3, with D possibly matching TRBD1 (6 bases). V was shortened by 9 bases and J by 1 base, with 14 bases between the two germline ends. CDR1 and CDR2 (germline): MGHDK, SYGVNS. The CDR3 covers 14 residues. The CDR3 region has the DNA TGTGCCAGTGCGGACAGTCTAGGCACAGATACGCAGTATTTT. It codes for CASADSLGTDTQYF.

The chain links TRBV7-2 to TRBJ1-1; unclear D gene. With 1 base removed from V and 9 bases from J, the gap between germline ends came to 12 bases. Germline V gene data show CDR1 as SGHTA and CDR2 as FQGNSA. There are 13 residues in the CDR3. The CDR3: CASSLDRTLKAFF. The CDR3 DNA follows: TGTGCCAGCAGCTTAGATCGGACCCTCAAAGCTTTCTTT. The complete variable domain, with remaining parts taken from reference TRBV7-2 and TRBJ1-1, reads GAGVSQSPSNKVTEKGKDVELRCDPISGHTALYWYRQSLGQGLEFLIYFQGNSAPDKSGLPSDRFSAERTGGSVSTLTIQRTQQEDSAVYLCASSLDRTLKAFFGQGTRLTVV.

The rearrangement joins TRBV11-2 to TRBJ1-5, with D possibly matching TRBD1 (6 bases). Per the germline V gene, CDR1 is SGHAT and CDR2 is FQNNGV. The CDR3 totals 14 residues. Deletions cut 6 bases from V and 6 bases from J, with 15 bases between. The CDR3 spells CASSLTGTVQPQHF. The CDR3 DNA follows: TGTGCCAGCAGTTTAACAGGGACCGTTCAGCCCCAGCATTTT.

This clone was seen once. The V gene is TRBV4-2, the J gene TRBJ2-7; 9 bases agree with TRBD1. V shed 0 bases and J 0 bases; nucleotides not matched to a gene: 9. Germline values: CDR1 LGHNA, CDR2 YNFKEQ. The CDR3 is made up of 18 amino acids. The CDR3 DNA is TGTGCCAGCAGCCAAGATCAGGTCGGGACAGGGAGCTCCTACGAGCAGTACTTC. Its translation is CASSQDQVGTGSSYEQYF.

This clone was found once. The gene calls are TRBV6-1 and TRBJ1-3; 9 bases agree with TRBD1. CDR1 is MNHNS, CDR2 SASEGT, per germline. The V gene end was trimmed by 4 bases and the J gene end by 6 bases; junction bases not matched to a gene: 4. This CDR3 region has 14 residues. The CDR3 reads CASSGTGGENTIYF. CDR3 DNA sequence: TGTGCCAGCAGTGGAACAGGGGGCGAAAACACCATATATTTT.